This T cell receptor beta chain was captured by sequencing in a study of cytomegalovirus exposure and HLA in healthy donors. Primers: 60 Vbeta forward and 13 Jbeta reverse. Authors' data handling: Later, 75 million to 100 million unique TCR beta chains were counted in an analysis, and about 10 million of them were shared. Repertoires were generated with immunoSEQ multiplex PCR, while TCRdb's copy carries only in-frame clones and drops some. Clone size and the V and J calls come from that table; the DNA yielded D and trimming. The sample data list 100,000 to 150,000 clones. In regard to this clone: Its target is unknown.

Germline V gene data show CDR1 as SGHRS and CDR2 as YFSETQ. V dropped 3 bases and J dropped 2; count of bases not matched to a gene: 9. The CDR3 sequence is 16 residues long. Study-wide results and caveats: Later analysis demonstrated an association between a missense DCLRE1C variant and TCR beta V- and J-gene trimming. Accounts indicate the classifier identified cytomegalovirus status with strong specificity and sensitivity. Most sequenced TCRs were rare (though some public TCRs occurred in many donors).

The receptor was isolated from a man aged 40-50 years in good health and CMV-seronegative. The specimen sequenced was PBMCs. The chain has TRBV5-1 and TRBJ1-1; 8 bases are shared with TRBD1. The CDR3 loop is CASSWQMGQDNTEAFF. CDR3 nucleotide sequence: TGCGCCAGCAGCTGGCAGATGGGACAGGATAACACTGAAGCTTTCTTT. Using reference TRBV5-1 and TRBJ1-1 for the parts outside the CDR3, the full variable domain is KAGVTQTPRYLIKTRGQQVTLSCSPISGHRSVSWYQQTPGQGLQFLFEYFSETQRNKGNFPGRFSGRQFSNSRSEMNVSTLELGDSALYLCASSWQMGQDNTEAFFGQGTRLTVV.